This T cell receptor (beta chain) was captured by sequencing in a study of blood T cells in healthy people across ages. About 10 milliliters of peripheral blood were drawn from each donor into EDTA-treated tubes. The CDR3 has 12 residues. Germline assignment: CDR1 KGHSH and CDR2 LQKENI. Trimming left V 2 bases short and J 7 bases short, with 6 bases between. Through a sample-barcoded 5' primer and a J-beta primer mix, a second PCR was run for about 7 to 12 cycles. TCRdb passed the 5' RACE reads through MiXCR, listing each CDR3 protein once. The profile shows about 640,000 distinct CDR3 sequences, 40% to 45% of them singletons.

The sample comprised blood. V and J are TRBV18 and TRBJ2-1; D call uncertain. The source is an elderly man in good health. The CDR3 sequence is CASSPAANEQFF. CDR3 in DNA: TGTGCCAGCTCACCAGCTGCAAATGAGCAGTTCTTC.